The present TCR beta chain was sequenced within a study of Graves' ophthalmopathy and Graves' hyperthyroidism. Study in general: Stable hyperthyroidism referred to disease that showed no ophthalmopathy within 18 months of follow-up. Whole-study results and caveats: Ophthalmopathy progression cases were predicted by the model with about 70% sensitivity and approximately 74% specificity. Blood repertoires reportedly contained most expanded thyroid clonotypes above 0.001 frequency.

The V gene's germline CDR1 is ENHRY and CDR2 SYGVKD. This CDR3 comprises 14 residues. Worth noting for this clonotype: Its antigen remains unknown.

The TCR beta CDR3 regions underwent amplification from RNA transcripts. HTBI-primed RT-PCR formed the first round, and a multiplex PCR formed the second. TCRdb itself ran the multiplex PCR reads through MiXCR, one entry per CDR3 protein. In the table there are around 1,000,000 distinct CDR3 sequences, about 35% of which are singletons. The sequence came from an adult man with Graves' hyperthyroidism. The chain carries TRBV10-3 and TRBJ2-7; D perhaps matches TRBD1 (5 bases). The J call could be wrong; TRBJ2-1 is a better fit for the DNA end. Specimen: peripheral blood or thyroid tissue (not recorded which). DNA of the CDR3: TGTGCCATCAGTGATTCGTCAGGGTTCAATGAGCAGTTCTTC. This encodes CAISDSSGFNEQFF.